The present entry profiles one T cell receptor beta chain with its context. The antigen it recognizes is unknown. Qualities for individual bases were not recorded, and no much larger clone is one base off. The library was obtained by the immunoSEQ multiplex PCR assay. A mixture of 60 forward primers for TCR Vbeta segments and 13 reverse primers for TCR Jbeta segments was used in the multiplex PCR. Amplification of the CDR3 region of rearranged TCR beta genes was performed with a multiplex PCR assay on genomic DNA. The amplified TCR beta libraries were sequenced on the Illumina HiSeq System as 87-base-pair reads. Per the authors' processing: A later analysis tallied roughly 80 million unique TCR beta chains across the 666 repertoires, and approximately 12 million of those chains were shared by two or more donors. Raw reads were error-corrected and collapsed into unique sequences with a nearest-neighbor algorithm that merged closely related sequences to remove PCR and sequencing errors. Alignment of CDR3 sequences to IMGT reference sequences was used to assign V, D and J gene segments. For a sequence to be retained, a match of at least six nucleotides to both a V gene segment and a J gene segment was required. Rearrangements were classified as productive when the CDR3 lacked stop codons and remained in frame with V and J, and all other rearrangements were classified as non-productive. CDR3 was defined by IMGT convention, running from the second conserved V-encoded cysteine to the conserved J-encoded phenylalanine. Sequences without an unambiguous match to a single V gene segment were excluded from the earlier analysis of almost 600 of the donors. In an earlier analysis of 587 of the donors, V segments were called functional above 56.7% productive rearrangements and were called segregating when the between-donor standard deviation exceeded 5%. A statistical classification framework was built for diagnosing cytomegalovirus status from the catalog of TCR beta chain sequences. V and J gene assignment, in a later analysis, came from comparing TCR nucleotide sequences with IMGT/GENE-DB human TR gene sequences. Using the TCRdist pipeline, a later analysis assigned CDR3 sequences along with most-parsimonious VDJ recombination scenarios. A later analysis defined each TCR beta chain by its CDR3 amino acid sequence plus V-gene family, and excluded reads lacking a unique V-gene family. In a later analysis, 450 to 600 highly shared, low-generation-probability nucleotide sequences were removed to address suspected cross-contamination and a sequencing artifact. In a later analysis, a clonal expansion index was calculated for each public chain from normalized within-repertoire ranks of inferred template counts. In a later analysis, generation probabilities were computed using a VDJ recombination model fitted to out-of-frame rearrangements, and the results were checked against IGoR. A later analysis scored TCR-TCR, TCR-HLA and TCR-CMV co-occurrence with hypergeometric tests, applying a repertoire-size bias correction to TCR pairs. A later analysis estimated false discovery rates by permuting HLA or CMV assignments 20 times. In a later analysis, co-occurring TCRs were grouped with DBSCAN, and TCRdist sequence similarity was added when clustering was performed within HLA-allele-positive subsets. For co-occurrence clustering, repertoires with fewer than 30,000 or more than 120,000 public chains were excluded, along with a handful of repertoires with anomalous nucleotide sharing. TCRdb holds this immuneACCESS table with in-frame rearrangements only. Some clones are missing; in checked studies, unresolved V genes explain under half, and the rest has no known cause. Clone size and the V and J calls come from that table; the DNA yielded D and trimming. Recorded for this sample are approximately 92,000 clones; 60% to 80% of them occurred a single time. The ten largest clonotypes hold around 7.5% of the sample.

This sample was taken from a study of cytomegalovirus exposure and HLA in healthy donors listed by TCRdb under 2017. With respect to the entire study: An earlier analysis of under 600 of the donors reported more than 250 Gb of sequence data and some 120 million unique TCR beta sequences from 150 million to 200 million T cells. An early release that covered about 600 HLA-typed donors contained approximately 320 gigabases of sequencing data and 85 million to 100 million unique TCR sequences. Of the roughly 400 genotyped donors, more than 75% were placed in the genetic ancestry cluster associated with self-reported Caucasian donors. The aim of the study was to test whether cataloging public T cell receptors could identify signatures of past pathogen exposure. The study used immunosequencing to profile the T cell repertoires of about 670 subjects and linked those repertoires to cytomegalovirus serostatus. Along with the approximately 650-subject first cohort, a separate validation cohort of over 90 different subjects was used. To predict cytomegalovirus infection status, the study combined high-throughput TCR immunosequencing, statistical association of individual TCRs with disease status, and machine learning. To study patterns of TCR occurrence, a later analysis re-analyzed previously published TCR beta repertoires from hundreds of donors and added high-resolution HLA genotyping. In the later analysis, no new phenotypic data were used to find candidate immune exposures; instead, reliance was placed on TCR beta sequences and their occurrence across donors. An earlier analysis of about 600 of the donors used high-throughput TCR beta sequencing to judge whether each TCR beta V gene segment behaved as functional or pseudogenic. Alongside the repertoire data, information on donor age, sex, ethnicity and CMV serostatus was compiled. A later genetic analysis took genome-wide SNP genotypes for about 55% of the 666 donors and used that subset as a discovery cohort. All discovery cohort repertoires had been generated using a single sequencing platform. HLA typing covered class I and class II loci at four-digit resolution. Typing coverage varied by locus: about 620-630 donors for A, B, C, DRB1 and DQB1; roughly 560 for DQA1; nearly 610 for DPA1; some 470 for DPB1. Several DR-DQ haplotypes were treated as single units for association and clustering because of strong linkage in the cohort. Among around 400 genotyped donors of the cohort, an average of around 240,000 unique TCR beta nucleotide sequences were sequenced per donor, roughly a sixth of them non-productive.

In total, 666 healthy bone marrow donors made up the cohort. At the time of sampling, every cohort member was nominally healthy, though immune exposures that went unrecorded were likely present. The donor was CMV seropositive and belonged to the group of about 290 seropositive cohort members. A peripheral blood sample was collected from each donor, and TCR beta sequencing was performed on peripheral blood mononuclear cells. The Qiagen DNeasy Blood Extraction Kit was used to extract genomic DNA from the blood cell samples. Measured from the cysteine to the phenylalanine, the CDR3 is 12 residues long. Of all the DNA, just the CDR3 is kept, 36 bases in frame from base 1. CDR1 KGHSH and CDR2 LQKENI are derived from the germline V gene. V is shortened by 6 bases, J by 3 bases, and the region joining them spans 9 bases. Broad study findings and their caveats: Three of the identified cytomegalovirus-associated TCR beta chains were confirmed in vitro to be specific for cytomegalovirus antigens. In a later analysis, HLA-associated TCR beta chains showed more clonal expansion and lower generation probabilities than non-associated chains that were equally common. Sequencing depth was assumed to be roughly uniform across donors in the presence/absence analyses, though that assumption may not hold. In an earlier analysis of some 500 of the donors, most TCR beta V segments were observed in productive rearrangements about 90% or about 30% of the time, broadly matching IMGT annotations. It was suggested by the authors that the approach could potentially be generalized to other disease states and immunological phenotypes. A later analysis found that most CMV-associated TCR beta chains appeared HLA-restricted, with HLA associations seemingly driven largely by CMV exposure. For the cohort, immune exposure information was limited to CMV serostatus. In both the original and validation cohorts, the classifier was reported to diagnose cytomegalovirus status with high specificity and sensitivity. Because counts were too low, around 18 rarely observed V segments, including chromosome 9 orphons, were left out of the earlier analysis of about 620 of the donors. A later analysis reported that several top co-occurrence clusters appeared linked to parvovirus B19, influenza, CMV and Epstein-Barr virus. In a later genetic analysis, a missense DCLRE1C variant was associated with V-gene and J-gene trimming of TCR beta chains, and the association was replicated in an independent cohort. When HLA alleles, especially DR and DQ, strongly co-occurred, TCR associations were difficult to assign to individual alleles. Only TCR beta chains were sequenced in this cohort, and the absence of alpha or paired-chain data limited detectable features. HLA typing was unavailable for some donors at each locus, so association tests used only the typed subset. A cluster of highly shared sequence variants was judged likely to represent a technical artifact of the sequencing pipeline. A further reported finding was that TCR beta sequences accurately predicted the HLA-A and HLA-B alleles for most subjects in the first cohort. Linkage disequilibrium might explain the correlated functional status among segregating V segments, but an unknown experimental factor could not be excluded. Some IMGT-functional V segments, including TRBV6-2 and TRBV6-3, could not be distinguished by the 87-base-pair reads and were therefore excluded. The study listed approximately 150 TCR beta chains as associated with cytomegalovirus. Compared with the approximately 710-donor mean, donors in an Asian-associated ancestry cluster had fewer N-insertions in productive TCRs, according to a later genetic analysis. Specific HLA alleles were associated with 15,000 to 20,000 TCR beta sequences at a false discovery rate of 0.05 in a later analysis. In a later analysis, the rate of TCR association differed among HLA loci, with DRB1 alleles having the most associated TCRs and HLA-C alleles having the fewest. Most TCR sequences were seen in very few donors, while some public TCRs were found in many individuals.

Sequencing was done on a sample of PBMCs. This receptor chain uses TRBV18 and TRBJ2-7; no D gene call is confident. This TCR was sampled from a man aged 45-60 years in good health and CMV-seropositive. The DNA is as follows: TGTGCCAGCTCTAACAGAGACTACGAGCAGTACTTC. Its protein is CASSNRDYEQYF.